Only a few counts were recorded for the clone carrying this T cell receptor (beta chain). What it binds is unknown. This entry comes from a study of cytomegalovirus exposure and HLA in healthy donors. PCR employed 60 Vbeta and 13 Jbeta primers. Generated by immunoSEQ multiplex PCR, the TCRdb table keeps only in-frame clones and is missing some. Here the sample spans a few hundred thousand clones, around two thirds being singletons. General observations from the study: Within an earlier analysis, most TCR beta V segments proved productive either about 90% or about 30% of the time. Under in vitro conditions, a few CMV-associated chains were confirmed as specific for CMV antigens. Sequencing depth across donors, presence/absence analyses assumed, was roughly uniform.

Sequencing used PBMCs. The source is a female donor in good health and CMV-seronegative.

The CDR3 DNA sequence: TGTGCCAGCAGTCCACAGGGTAGCAATCAGCCCCAGCATTTT. Translated, it gives CASSPQGSNQPQHF. V gene TRBV27 combines with J gene TRBJ1-5; D possibly corresponds to TRBD1 (6 bases). The germline V and J ends were trimmed by 5 bases and 0 bases, with 8 bases remaining between them. This CDR3 has 14 amino acids. Germline assignment: CDR1 MNHEY and CDR2 SMNVEV (reference sequence).